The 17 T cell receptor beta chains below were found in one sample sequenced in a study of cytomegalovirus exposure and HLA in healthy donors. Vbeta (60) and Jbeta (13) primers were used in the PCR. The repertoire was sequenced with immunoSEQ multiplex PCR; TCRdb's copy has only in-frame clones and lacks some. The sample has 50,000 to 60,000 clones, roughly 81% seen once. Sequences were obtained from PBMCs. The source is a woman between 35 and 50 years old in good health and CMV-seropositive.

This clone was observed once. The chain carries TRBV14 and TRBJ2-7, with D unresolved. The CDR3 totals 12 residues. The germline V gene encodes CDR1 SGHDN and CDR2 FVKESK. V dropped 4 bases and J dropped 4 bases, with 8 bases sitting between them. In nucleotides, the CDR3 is TGTGCCAGCAGCCCCTCGACATACGAGCAGTACTTC. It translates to CASSPSTYEQYF. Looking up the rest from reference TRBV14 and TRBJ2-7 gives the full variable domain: EAGVTQFPSHSVIEKGQTVTLRCDPISGHDNLYWYRRVMGKEIKFLLHFVKESKQDESGMPNNRFLAERTGGTYSTLKVQPAELEDSGVYFCASSPSTYEQYFGPGTRLTVT.

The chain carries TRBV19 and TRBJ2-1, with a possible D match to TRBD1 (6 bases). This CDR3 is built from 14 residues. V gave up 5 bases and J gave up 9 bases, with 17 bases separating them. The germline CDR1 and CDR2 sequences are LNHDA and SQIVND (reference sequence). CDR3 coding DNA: TGTGCCAGTAGTGGTCACAGGGCGTACGGTGAGCAGTTCTTC. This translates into CASSGHRAYGEQFF.

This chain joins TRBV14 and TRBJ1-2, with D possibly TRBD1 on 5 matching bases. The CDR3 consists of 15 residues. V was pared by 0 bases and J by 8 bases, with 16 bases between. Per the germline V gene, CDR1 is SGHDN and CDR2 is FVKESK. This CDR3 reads CASSQDLGQGQGYTF. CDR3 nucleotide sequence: TGTGCCAGCAGCCAAGATCTGGGGCAGGGCCAAGGCTACACCTTC.

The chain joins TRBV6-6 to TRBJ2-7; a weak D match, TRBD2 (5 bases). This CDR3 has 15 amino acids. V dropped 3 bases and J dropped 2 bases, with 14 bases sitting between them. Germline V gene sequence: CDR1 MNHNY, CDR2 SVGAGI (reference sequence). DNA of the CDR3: TGTGCCAGCAGTTATATGGAGGACGGGGCCTACGAGCAGTACTTC. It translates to CASSYMEDGAYEQYF.

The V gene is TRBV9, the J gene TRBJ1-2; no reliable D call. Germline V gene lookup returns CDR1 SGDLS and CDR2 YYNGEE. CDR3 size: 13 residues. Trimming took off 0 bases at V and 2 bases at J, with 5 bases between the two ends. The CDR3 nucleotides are TGTGCCAGCAGCGTAGCGGGGAACTATGGCTACACCTTC. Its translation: CASSVAGNYGYTF.

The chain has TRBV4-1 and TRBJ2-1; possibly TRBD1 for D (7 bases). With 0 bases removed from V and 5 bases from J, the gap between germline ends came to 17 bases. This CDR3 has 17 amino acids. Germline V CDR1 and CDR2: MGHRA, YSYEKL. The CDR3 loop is CASSQDRSGGRNNEQFF. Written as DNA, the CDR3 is TGCGCCAGCAGCCAAGATAGGTCAGGGGGGAGGAACAATGAGCAGTTCTTC.

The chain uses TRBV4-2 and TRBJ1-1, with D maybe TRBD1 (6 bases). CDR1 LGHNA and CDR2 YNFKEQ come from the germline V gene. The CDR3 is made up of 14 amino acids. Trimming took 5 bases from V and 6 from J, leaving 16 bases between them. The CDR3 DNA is TGTGCCAGCAGCAGCCGGGACATTTCTCCTGAAGCTTTCTTT. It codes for CASSSRDISPEAFF.

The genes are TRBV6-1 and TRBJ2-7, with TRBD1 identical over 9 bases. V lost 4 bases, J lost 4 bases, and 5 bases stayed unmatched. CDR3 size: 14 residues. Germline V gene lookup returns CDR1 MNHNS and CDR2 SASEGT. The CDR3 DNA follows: TGTGCCAGCAGTGGCCGGGACAGGGCGTACGAGCAGTACTTC. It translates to CASSGRDRAYEQYF.

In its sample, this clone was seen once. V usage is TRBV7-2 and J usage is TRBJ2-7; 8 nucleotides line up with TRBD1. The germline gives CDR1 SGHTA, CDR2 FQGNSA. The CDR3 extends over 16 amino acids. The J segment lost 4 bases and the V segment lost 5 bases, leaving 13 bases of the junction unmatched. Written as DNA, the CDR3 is TGTGCCAGCAGCGGTCACCGCAGGGGGCGAGTTTACGAGCAGTACTTC. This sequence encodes CASSGHRRGRVYEQYF.

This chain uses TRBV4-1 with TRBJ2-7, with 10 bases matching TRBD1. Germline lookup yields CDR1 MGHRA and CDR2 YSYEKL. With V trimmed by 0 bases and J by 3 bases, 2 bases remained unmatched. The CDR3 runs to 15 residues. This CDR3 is CASSQEDRGLYEQYF. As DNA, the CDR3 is TGCGCCAGCAGCCAAGAAGACAGGGGGCTCTACGAGCAGTACTTC.

In DNA, the CDR3 is TGTGCCAGCAGCTCGGAAGCAACAGGGAGCAGGGGTTCACCCCTCCACTTT. Its translation: CASSSEATGSRGSPLHF. The rearrangement links TRBV7-8 to TRBJ1-6; D is possibly TRBD1 (6 bases). The CDR3 sequence is 17 residues long. V lost 4 bases to trimming and J lost 9 bases, with 22 bases between them. Germline CDR1 and CDR2: SGHVS and FQNEAQ. The full variable domain, in which reference TRBV7-8 and TRBJ1-6 provide the parts outside the CDR3, is GAGVSQSPRYKVAKRGQDVALRCDPISGHVSLFWYQQALGQGPEFLTYFQNEAQLDKSGLPSDRFFAERPEGSVSTLKIQRTQQEDSAVYLCASSSEATGSRGSPLHFGNGTRLTVT.

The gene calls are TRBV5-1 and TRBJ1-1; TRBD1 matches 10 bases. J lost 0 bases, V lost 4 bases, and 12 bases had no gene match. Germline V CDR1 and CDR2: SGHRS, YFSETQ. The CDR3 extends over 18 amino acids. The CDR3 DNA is TGCGCCAGCAGCCTCCCGGGACAGGGGTTTCGGTTGAACACTGAAGCTTTCTTT. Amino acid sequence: CASSLPGQGFRLNTEAFF.

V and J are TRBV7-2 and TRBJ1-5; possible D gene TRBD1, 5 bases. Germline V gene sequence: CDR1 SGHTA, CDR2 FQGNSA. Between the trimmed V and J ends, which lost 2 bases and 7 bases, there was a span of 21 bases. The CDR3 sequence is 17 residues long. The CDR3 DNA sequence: TGTGCCAGCAGCTTAAAACTAGTGGAATGGCGGGACCAGCCCCAGCATTTT. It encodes CASSLKLVEWRDQPQHF.

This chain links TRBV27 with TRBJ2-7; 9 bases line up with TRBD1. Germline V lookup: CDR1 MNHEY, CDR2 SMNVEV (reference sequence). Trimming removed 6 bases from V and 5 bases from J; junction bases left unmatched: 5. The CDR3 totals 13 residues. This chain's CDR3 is CASRLGQGHEQYF. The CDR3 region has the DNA TGTGCCAGCAGGCTGGGACAGGGACACGAGCAGTACTTC.

CDR3 DNA: TGTGCCAGCAGTGCCCCCCCCGAGAAGTTATACACTGAAGCTTTCTTT. Encoded protein: CASSAPPEKLYTEAFF. The chain couples TRBV6-1 to TRBJ1-1; no reliable D call. This CDR3 contains 16 residues. Trimming cost V 4 bases and J 3 bases, with 18 bases left between them. CDR1 and CDR2 from the germline V gene are MNHNS and SASEGT.

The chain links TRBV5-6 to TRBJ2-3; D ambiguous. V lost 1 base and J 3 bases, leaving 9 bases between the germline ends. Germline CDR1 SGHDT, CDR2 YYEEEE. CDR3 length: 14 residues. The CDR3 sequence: CASSLWRGTDTQYF. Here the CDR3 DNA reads TGTGCCAGCAGCTTGTGGAGAGGAACAGATACGCAGTATTTT.

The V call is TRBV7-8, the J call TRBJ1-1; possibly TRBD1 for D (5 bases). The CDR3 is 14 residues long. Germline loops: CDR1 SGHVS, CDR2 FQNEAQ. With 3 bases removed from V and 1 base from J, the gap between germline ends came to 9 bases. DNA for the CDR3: TGTGCCAGCAGCTTCGCAGGGCAGAACACTGAAGCTTTCTTT. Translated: CASSFAGQNTEAFF. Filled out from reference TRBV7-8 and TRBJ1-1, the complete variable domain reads GAGVSQSPRYKVAKRGQDVALRCDPISGHVSLFWYQQALGQGPEFLTYFQNEAQLDKSGLPSDRFFAERPEGSVSTLKIQRTQQEDSAVYLCASSFAGQNTEAFFGQGTRLTVV.